One and the same sample provided the 2 T cell receptor beta chains below, sequenced in a study of blood T cell repertoires in COVID-19. Measured with immunoSEQ multiplex PCR; TCRdb has only the in-frame clones, and not every one. The sample includes around 60,000 clones, around 82% of them seen just once. Sequencing used peripheral blood. Receptors originate from a man at least 80 years old with active or convalescent COVID-19.

A remark on this clone: An end of the junction differs from the germline gene, which may be a read error. The chain couples TRBV10-3 to TRBJ1-2, with 7 bases aligning to TRBD1. The germline V gene has CDR1 ENHRY and CDR2 SYGVKD. The CDR3 totals 17 residues. The CDR3 sequence: CAISDPLPGTAGYRYTF. CDR3 DNA: TGTGCCATCAGTGACCCACTTCCCGGGACAGCGGGCTATCGCTACACCTTC.

This rearrangement joins TRBV4-2 to TRBJ2-7; D might be TRBD2 (5 bases). The CDR3 is made up of 15 amino acids. The germline CDR1 and CDR2 sequences are LGHNA and YNFKEQ. The ends were cut back, 0 bases at V and 9 bases at J, with 18 bases in the middle. CDR3 DNA: TGTGCCAGCAGCCAAGATCGCCCCCCTAGCAAGGGGCAGTACTTC. The encoded protein is CASSQDRPPSKGQYF.